The next 16 T cell receptor beta chains were all read from a single sample in a study of identical twins. TCRdb re-called the 5' RACE reads through MiXCR, storing one row per CDR3 protein. There are 350,000 to 450,000 distinct CDR3 sequences in the sample; roughly 20% occur only once, and 12% lies in the top ten. Sequencing input: naive T cells sorted from blood. These receptors all come from a man in his forties or fifties in good health.

This sequence joins TRBV4-2 and TRBJ1-4; 9 bases line up with TRBD1. The trim removed 3 bases at V and 6 bases at J, leaving 8 bases unmatched. The germline V gene encodes CDR1 LGHNA and CDR2 YNFKEQ. The CDR3 length is 16 residues. The CDR3: CASSHAVGQGHEKLFF. CDR3 coding DNA: TGTGCCAGCAGCCATGCCGTGGGACAGGGCCATGAAAAACTGTTTTTT.

The chain carries TRBV19 and TRBJ2-2; D remains ambiguous. The germline gives CDR1 LNHDA, CDR2 SQIVND (reference sequence). The length of the CDR3 is 15 residues. V lost 3 bases, J lost 1 base, and 9 bases lay in between. Written as DNA, the CDR3 is TGTGCCAGTAGTATCTCTGGGCGGAACACCGGGGAGCTGTTTTTT. Translating it yields CASSISGRNTGELFF.

This chain connects TRBV6-5 to TRBJ2-1, with 11 bases fitting TRBD2. Trimming took 0 bases from V and 2 from J; bases not matched to a gene: 9. Germline assignment: CDR1 MNHEY and CDR2 SVGAGI. This CDR3 has 19 amino acids. The CDR3 region has the DNA TGTGCCAGCAGTTACTCGGGCCTAGTAGCGGGAGGGCCCTACAATGAGCAGTTCTTC. Protein: CASSYSGLVAGGPYNEQFF.

This chain uses TRBV20-1 with TRBJ2-3; 8 bases fit TRBD1. Germline CDR1 and CDR2: DFQATT and SNEGSKA (reference sequence). Trimming at V came to 0 bases and at J to 4 bases, leaving 3 bases not matched to a gene. The CDR3 covers 14 residues. In DNA form, the CDR3 reads TGCAGTGCTAGAGAAGGCAGGGGGCCAGATACGCAGTATTTT. Protein product: CSAREGRGPDTQYF.

In its sample, this clonotype was seen many times. V is TRBV12-3 or TRBV12-4 and J is TRBJ2-7; tentatively, D is TRBD1 (6 bases). CDR3 length: 13 residues. Trimming shortened V by 3 bases and J by 3 bases, and 9 bases separated the two germline ends. Here the CDR3 DNA reads TGTGCCAGCAGTTTTGGACAGTTCTACGAGCAGTACTTC. Its translation is CASSFGQFYEQYF.

This clonotype has only a few counts. The chain couples TRBV6-1 to TRBJ2-5; 11 bases are shared with TRBD2. Germline V gene lookup returns CDR1 MNHNS and CDR2 SASEGT. With 6 bases clipped from V and 6 bases from J, the junction kept 3 bases outside the gene matches. This CDR3 region has 13 residues. This CDR3 is CASSVAGGKTQYF. The CDR3 region has the DNA TGTGCCAGCAGCGTAGCGGGGGGGAAGACCCAGTACTTC.

This clonotype showed up many times. CDR3 loop: CATSPTVPGELFF. The CDR3 nucleotides are TGTGCCACCAGCCCGACAGTACCCGGGGAGCTGTTTTTT. This chain uses TRBV24-1 with TRBJ2-2; D perhaps matches TRBD1 (5 bases). The ends were cut back, 7 bases at V and 6 bases at J, with 11 bases in the middle. Germline CDR1 KGHDR, CDR2 SFDVKD. The CDR3 is made up of 13 amino acids.

Many counts were recorded for this clonotype. The rearrangement joins TRBV7-2 to TRBJ2-5; unclear D gene. Germline V CDR1 and CDR2: SGHTA, FQGNSA. The CDR3 consists of 12 residues. V was pared by 5 bases and J by 5 bases, with 9 bases between. The CDR3 spells CASSIITETQYF. The CDR3 DNA reads TGTGCCAGCAGCATTATAACCGAGACCCAGTACTTC.

The table lists this clonotype with a few counts. The gene calls are TRBV4-2 and TRBJ2-7; 9 positions match TRBD2. Losses at the gene ends were 0 bases for V and 2 bases for J; bases not matched to a gene: 17. Germline lookup yields CDR1 LGHNA and CDR2 YNFKEQ. This CDR3 has 20 amino acids. This CDR3 is CASSQEGIAGVKPPTYEQYF. In nucleotides, the CDR3 is TGTGCCAGCAGCCAAGAAGGGATAGCGGGAGTGAAACCCCCTACCTACGAGCAGTACTTC.

This clonotype was seen more than once but under ten times. V gene TRBV4-3 combines with J gene TRBJ1-1; no clear D gene. Germline values: CDR1 LGHNA, CDR2 YSLEER. Trimming shortened V by 5 bases and J by 3 bases, and 7 bases separated the two germline ends. The CDR3 is 12 residues long. This chain's CDR3 is CASSNGDTEAFF. Written as DNA, the CDR3 is TGCGCCAGCAGCAACGGTGACACTGAAGCTTTCTTT.

There are many counts of this clonotype. The gene calls are TRBV20-1 and TRBJ1-1; D gene unclear. The ends were cut back, 0 bases at V and 1 base at J, with 12 bases in the middle. The CDR3 is 15 amino acids. Germline V CDR1 and CDR2: DFQATT, SNEGSKA (reference sequence). CDR3 loop: CSARDQLEQNTEAFF. The CDR3 nucleotides are TGCAGTGCTAGAGATCAATTGGAGCAGAACACTGAAGCTTTCTTT.

This clonotype occurred many times. The V call is TRBV10-3, the J call TRBJ1-6; D gene unclear. CDR3 length: 16 amino acids. The V and J ends lost 4 bases and 5 bases respectively, with 15 bases between them. Germline CDR1 and CDR2: ENHRY and SYGVKD. The CDR3 loop is CAISGGSALDNSPLHF. CDR3 in DNA: TGTGCCATCAGTGGGGGATCGGCCCTTGATAATTCACCCCTCCACTTT.

About this clonotype: The junction and the germline gene differ at one end; a read error may be behind it. The V and J genes are TRBV5-1 and TRBJ2-4; D gene ambiguous. From germline, CDR1 is SGHRS and CDR2 YFSETQ. The CDR3 sequence is 12 residues long. The CDR3 sequence: CASIIAKIIQYF. CDR3 bases: TGCGCCAGCATCATAGCCAAAATCATTCAGTACTTC.

For the CDR3, the DNA is TGTGCCAGCAGTTACTCCAGAAGACAGGGCCACTATGGCTACACCTTC. Translating it yields CASSYSRRQGHYGYTF. The chain combines TRBV6-5 with TRBJ1-2; 7 positions agree with TRBD1. Germline CDR1 MNHEY, CDR2 SVGAGI. CDR3 size: 16 residues. With V trimmed by 0 bases and J by 3 bases, 7 bases remained unmatched.

The chain links TRBV2 to TRBJ2-5; 7 nucleotides agree with TRBD1. The CDR3 has 15 residues. Germline-derived CDR1 and CDR2 are SNHLY and FYNNEI. Trimming at V came to 6 bases and at J to 5 bases, leaving 12 bases not matched to a gene. The CDR3 nucleotides read TGTGCCAGCAGCTTTGCGGACAGGCCGGGGGAGACCCAGTACTTC. It yields the protein CASSFADRPGETQYF. Full variable domain (rest looked up from reference TRBV2 and TRBJ2-5): EPEVTQTPSHQVTQMGQEVILRCVPISNHLYFYWYRQILGQKVEFLVSFYNNEISEKSEIFDDQFSVERPDGSNFTLKIRSTKLEDSAMYFCASSFADRPGETQYFGPGTRLLVL.

The CDR3 DNA sequence: TGCGCCAGCAGCTTGGCCACGGGAAACTACGAGCAGTACTTC. It is translated as CASSLATGNYEQYF. The chain combines TRBV5-1 with TRBJ2-7, with D possibly being TRBD2 (5 bases). V was cut by 0 bases and J by 3 bases, with 10 bases left in between. Germline loops: CDR1 SGHRS, CDR2 YFSETQ. This CDR3 is built from 14 residues.